Each of the 16 T cell receptor beta chains below was sequenced from the same sample in a study of blood T cells in healthy people across ages. A second PCR, run for 7 to 11 cycles, used a sample-barcoded 5' primer plus a J-beta primer mix. TCRdb fed the 5' RACE reads into MiXCR, producing one record per CDR3 protein. The sample has around 820,000 distinct CDR3 sequences; 20% to 30% are singletons. The same data also contributed to another study, on T cells of mothers and their children.

The source material was blood. Receptor source: a boy younger than 18 in good health.

The chain joins TRBV20-1 to TRBJ2-5, with D possibly matching TRBD2 (5 bases). The J call may be in error: the DNA end matches TRBJ2-7 better. The length of the CDR3 is 13 residues. The germline gives CDR1 DFQATT, CDR2 SNEGSKA (reference sequence). The CDR3 DNA sequence: TGCAGTGCTAGCGACTATTCTGGCCACGAGCAGTACTTC. Translated: CSASDYSGHEQYF.

This chain links TRBV6-2 or TRBV6-3 with TRBJ1-1, with D perhaps TRBD1 (5 bases). The CDR3 covers 15 residues. Germline V CDR1 and CDR2: MNHEY, SVGEGT. Trimming shortened V by 0 bases and J by 2 bases, and 10 bases separated the two germline ends. CDR3 protein: CASSYSFGGNTEAFF. The CDR3 region has the DNA TGTGCCAGCAGTTACTCGTTTGGGGGAAACACTGAAGCTTTCTTT.

The chain carries TRBV3-1 and TRBJ1-2; D remains ambiguous. The CDR3 length is 14 residues. V shed 0 bases and J shed 3 bases, with 8 bases lying between them. Germline V gives CDR1 LGHDT, CDR2 YNNKEL (reference sequence). The CDR3 protein is CASSQDIEDYGYTF. In DNA form, the CDR3 reads TGTGCCAGCAGCCAAGATATCGAAGACTATGGCTACACCTTC.

This clonotype was picked up a small number of times. The V call is TRBV20-1, the J call TRBJ2-5, with D unclear. Matching the DNA end better, TRBJ2-1 makes the J call doubtful. The CDR3 runs 11 residues. Germline V CDR1 and CDR2: DFQATT, SNEGSKA (reference sequence). The chain's CDR3 is CSARDYPEQFF. As DNA, the CDR3 is TGCAGTGCTAGAGACTACCCTGAGCAGTTCTTC.

This clonotype was counted between two and nine times. The V and J genes are TRBV6-1 and TRBJ2-7; D gene uncertain. CDR1 and CDR2 (germline): MNHNS, SASEGT. The CDR3 covers 15 residues. Trimming took 7 bases from V and 7 from J, leaving 23 bases between them. In nucleotides, the CDR3 is TGTGCCAGCAACACCCCGTGGTCCGGTTTCGGGGAGCAGTACTTC. Its translation: CASNTPWSGFGEQYF.

V usage is TRBV20-1 and J usage is TRBJ2-5; 10 bases map to TRBD1. Per germline, CDR1 DFQATT and CDR2 SNEGSKA (reference sequence). The CDR3 sequence is 16 residues long. J gave up 5 bases and V 2 bases, and 11 bases lay outside the gene matches. CDR3 in amino acids: CSARSFVGTGVETQYF. The CDR3 DNA reads TGCAGTGCTAGAAGTTTCGTAGGGACAGGGGTCGAGACCCAGTACTTC.

This clonotype was counted between two and nine times. The chain links TRBV28 to TRBJ1-4; perhaps TRBD1 as D (6 bases). Trimming took 4 bases from V and 5 from J, leaving 14 bases between them. CDR3 length equals 15 residues. The V gene's germline CDR1 is MDHEN and CDR2 SYDVKM. The CDR3 DNA is TGTGCCAGCAGTTACGAAACAGGGCGCAATGAAAAACTGTTTTTT. Translation gives CASSYETGRNEKLFF.

The J gene is TRBJ2-3, the V gene TRBV28; D is perhaps TRBD1 or TRBD2 (5 bases each). The CDR3 extends over 15 amino acids. In germline, CDR1 is MDHEN, CDR2 SYDVKM. V was trimmed by 4 bases and J by 1 base, leaving 12 bases between them. The CDR3 here is CASSSELGGTDTQYF. In DNA, the CDR3 is TGTGCCAGCAGTTCCGAGCTGGGGGGCACAGATACGCAGTATTTT.

V gene TRBV19 combines with J gene TRBJ2-6; 11 nucleotides agree with TRBD1. Germline loops: CDR1 LNHDA, CDR2 SQIVND (reference sequence). CDR3 length: 18 residues. J gave up 2 bases and V 6 bases, and 9 bases lay outside the gene matches. The CDR3 reads CASRGRGQGEAGANVLTF. CDR3 nucleotide sequence: TGTGCCAGTAGAGGCCGGGGACAGGGGGAAGCTGGGGCCAACGTCCTGACTTTC.

This clonotype showed up just a few times. The rearrangement uses TRBV7-2 and TRBJ2-4; D tentatively fits TRBD1 or TRBD2 (6 bases each). V was clipped by 1 base and J by 4 bases, with 17 bases between them. Germline V lookup: CDR1 SGHTA, CDR2 FQGNSA. The CDR3 spans 17 residues. CDR3 protein: CASSLVFAGQVKNIQYF. The CDR3 bases are TGTGCCAGCAGCTTAGTTTTTGCGGGACAAGTAAAAAACATTCAGTACTTC.

The chain carries TRBV3-1 and TRBJ1-4; D unresolved. This CDR3 spans 16 amino acids. CDR1 is LGHDT and CDR2 is YNNKEL in the germline V gene (reference sequence). V lost 2 bases, J lost 7 bases, and 17 bases lay in between. For the CDR3, the DNA is TGTGCCAGCAGCCAAATTACCGCCGGGAGGAGTGAAAAACTGTTTTTT. This sequence encodes CASSQITAGRSEKLFF.

This chain links TRBV7-2 with TRBJ1-1; unclear D gene. The CDR3 is made up of 16 amino acids. CDR1 SGHTA and CDR2 FQGNSA come from the germline V gene. The ends were cut back, 1 base at V and 0 bases at J, with 12 bases in the middle. CDR3 sequence: CASSLGVYALNTEAFF. CDR3 nucleotides: TGTGCCAGCAGCTTAGGAGTATACGCTTTGAACACTGAAGCTTTCTTT.

This clonotype was detected ten times or more. The chain employs TRBV27 and TRBJ1-6, with 9 bases matching TRBD1. This CDR3 region has 14 residues. V shed 3 bases and J 9 bases; nucleotides not matched to a gene: 3. Germline V gives CDR1 MNHEY, CDR2 SMNVEV (reference sequence). The CDR3 region is CASSLGQGGSPLHF. The CDR3, as DNA: TGTGCCAGCAGTTTGGGACAGGGAGGTTCACCCCTCCACTTT.

This clonotype has a handful of counts. This chain connects TRBV28 to TRBJ2-5, with 8 bases identical to TRBD2. V was clipped by 6 bases and J by 3 bases; unmatched bases: 6. Germline V CDR1 and CDR2: MDHEN, SYDVKM. The CDR3 is made up of 14 amino acids. The chain's CDR3 is CASRALGLEETQYF. CDR3 in DNA: TGTGCCAGCAGGGCCTTGGGACTAGAAGAGACCCAGTACTTC.

This rearrangement joins TRBV6-5 to TRBJ2-7; 11 bases fit TRBD1. In germline, CDR1 is MNHEY, CDR2 SVGAGI. This CDR3 is built from 15 residues. Trimming removed 6 bases from V and 3 bases from J; junction bases left unmatched: 7. The chain's CDR3 is CASRPGTGGHYEQYF. CDR3 bases: TGTGCCAGCAGACCCGGGACAGGGGGTCACTACGAGCAGTACTTC.

This chain connects TRBV20-1 to TRBJ2-4; 8 nucleotides align to TRBD1. This CDR3 is 13 amino acids long. CDR1 and CDR2 (germline): DFQATT, SNEGSKA (reference sequence). Trimming removed 3 bases from V and 7 bases from J; junction bases left unmatched: 5. This CDR3 is CSASGTGPNIQYF. In DNA, the CDR3 is TGCAGTGCTAGCGGGACAGGCCCCAACATTCAGTACTTC.